This note documents a single T cell receptor beta chain sequence. These data come from a study of CD8 T cells in Susac syndrome. Trimming took off 6 bases at V and 3 bases at J, with 8 bases between the two ends. Germline CDR1 and CDR2: DFQATT and SNEGSKA (reference sequence). The CDR3 covers 11 residues. In blood CD8+ and CD4+ T cells, TCR beta underwent sequencing. Matched for age and sex, the controls were healthy donors. The RNA, roughly 0.5 to 1 ug, was put through reverse transcription using random hexamers. The TCR beta CDR3 was amplified by immunoSEQ multiplex PCR across 54 Vbeta, 13 Jbeta. TCRdb reanalysed the immunoSEQ multiplex PCR reads using MiXCR and keeps one entry per CDR3 protein. The sample comprises 180,000 or so distinct CDR3 sequences, roughly 94% of which are singletons, and 0.1% rests with the top ten.

Sequenced material: CD4+ T cells from PBMCs. The chain uses TRBV20-1 and TRBJ2-5; D not certain. This receptor was obtained from a human donor in good health. CDR3 DNA: TGCAGTGCAGACTGGGAAGAGACCCAGTACTTC. It codes for CSADWEETQYF.